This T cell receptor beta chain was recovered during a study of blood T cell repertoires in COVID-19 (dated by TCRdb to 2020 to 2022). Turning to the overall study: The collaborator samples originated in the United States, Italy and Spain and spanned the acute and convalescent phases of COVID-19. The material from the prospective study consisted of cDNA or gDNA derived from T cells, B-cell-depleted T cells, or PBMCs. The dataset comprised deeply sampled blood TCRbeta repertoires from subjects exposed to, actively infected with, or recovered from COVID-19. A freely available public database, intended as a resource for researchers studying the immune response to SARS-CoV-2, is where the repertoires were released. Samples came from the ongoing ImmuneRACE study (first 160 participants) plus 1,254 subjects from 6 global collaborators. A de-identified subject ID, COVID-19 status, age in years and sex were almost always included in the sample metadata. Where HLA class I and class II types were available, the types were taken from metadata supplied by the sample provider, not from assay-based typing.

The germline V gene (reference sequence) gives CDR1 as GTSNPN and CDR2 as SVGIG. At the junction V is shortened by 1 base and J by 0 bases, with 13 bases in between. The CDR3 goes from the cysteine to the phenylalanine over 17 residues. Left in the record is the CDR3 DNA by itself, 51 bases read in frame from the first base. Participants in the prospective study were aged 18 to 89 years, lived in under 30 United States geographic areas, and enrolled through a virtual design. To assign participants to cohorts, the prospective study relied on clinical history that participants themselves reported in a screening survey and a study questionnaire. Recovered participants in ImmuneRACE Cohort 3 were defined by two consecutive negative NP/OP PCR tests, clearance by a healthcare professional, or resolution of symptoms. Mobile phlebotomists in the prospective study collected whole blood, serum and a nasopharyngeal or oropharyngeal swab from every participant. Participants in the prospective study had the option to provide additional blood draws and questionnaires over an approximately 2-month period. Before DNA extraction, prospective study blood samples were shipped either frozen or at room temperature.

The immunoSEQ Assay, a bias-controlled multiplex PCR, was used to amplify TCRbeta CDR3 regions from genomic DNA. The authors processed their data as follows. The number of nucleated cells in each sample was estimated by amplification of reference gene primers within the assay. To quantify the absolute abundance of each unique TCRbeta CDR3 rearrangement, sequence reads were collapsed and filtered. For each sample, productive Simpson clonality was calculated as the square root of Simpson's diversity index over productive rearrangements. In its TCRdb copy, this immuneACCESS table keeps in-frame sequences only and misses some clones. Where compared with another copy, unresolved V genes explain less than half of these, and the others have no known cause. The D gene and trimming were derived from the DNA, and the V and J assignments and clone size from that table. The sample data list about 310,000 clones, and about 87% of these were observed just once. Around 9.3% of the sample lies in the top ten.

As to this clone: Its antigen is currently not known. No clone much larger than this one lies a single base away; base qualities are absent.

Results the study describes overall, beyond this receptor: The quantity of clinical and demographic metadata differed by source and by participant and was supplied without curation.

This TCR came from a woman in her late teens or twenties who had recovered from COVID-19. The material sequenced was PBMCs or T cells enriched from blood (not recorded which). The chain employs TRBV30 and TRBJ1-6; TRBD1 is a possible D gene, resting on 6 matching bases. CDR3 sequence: CAWSGTVIYSYNSPLHF. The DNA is TGTGCCTGGAGTGGGACAGTGATCTACTCCTATAATTCACCCCTCCACTTT.